This T cell receptor beta chain was retrieved from a study of blood T cell repertoires in COVID-19. In the study overall: T cells, B-cell-depleted T cells, or PBMCs provided the cDNA or gDNA that served as material.

CDR1 SNHLY and CDR2 FYNNEI come from the germline V gene. The CDR3 loop spans 15 amino acids. The V segment lost 7 bases and the J segment 1 base; nucleotides outside the gene matches: 7. This clone was counted between two and nine times. Living in 25 or so US areas, the participants were between roughly 18 and 95 years of age. Each participant's cohort was designated according to participant-reported clinical history. The protocol was immunoSEQ multiplex PCR, while the TCRdb copy is restricted to in-frame clones and leaves out a portion. The table has 300,000 to 400,000 clones, 80% to 90% seen once. Sequenced sample: PBMCs or T cells enriched from blood (not recorded which). The sequence was collected from a middle-aged woman with acute COVID-19. This chain connects TRBV2 to TRBJ2-5, with 9 bases matching TRBD1. In DNA form, the CDR3 reads TGTGCCAGCACGTCTGACAGGGGGTTCCAAGAGACCCAGTACTTC. Amino acids: CASTSDRGFQETQYF.